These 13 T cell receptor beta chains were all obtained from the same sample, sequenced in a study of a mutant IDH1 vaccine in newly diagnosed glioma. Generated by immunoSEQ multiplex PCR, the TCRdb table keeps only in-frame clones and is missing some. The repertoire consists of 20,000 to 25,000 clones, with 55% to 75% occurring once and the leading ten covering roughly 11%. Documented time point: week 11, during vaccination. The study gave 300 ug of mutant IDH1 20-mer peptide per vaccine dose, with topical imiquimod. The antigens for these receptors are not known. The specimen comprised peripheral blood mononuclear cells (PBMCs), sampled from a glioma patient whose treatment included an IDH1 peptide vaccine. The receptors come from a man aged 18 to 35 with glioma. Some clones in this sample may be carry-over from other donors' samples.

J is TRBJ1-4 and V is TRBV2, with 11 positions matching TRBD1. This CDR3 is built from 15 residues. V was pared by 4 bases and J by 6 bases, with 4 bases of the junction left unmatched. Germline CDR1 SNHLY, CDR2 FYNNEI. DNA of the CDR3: TGTGCCAGCAGTGCCCTGGGACAGGGGGATGAAAAACTGTTTTTT. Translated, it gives CASSALGQGDEKLFF.

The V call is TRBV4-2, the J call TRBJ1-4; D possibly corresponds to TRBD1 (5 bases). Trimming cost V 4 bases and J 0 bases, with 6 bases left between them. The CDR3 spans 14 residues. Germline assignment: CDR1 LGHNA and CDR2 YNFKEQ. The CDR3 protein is CASSRDATNEKLFF. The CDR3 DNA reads TGTGCCAGCAGCCGGGACGCAACTAATGAAAAACTGTTTTTT.

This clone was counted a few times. In DNA, the CDR3 is TGTGCCAGCAGCGTAGGGGGGAACAGGGGAAACACCATATATTTT. This sequence encodes CASSVGGNRGNTIYF. V is TRBV9 and J is TRBJ1-3; tentative D call: TRBD1 (5 bases). Trimming pared 0 bases from V and 4 bases from J, leaving 11 bases between. The CDR3 totals 15 residues. Germline CDR1 reads SGDLS; CDR2 reads YYNGEE.

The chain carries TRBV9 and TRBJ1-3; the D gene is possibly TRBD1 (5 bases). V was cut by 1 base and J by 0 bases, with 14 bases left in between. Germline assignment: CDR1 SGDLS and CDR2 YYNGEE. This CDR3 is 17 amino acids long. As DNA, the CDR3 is TGTGCCAGCAGCGTATCGCCCAGGGCGAGCTCTGGAAACACCATATATTTT. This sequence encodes CASSVSPRASSGNTIYF.

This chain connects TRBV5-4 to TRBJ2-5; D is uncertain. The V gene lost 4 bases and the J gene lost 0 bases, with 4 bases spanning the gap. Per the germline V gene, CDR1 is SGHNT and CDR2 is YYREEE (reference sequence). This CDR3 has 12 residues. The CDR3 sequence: CASSRHQETQYF. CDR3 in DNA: TGTGCCAGCAGCCGTCACCAAGAGACCCAGTACTTC.

The CDR3 loop is CASSYQSGRNTGELFF. The CDR3 DNA sequence: TGTGCCAGCAGTTACCAGAGCGGGAGAAACACCGGGGAGCTGTTTTTT. The chain carries TRBV6-7 and TRBJ2-2; 8 positions agree with TRBD2. TRBV6-7 is given ORF status, its function remaining uncertain. The CDR3 is made up of 16 amino acids. The trim removed 2 bases at V and 2 bases at J, leaving 4 bases unmatched.

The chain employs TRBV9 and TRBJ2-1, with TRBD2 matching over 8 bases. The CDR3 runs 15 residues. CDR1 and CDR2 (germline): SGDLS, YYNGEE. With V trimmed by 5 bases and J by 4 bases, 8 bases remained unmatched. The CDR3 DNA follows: TGTGCCAGCAGTCCTACTAGCGGAGTATACAATGAGCAGTTCTTC. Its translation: CASSPTSGVYNEQFF.

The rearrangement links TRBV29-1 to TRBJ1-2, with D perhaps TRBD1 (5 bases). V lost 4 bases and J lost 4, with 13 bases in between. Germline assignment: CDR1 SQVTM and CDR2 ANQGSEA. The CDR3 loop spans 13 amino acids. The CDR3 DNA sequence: TGCAGCGTTGGCGGGGGTCCCTTCTATGGCTACACCTTC. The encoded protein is CSVGGGPFYGYTF.

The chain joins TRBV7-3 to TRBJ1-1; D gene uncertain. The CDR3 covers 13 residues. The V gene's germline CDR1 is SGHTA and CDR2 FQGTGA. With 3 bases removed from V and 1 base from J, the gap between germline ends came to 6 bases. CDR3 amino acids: CASSFQKNTEAFF. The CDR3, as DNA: TGTGCCAGCAGCTTCCAGAAGAACACTGAAGCTTTCTTT. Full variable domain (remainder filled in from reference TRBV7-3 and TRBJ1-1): GAGVSQTPSNKVTEKGKYVELRCDPISGHTALYWYRQSLGQGPEFLIYFQGTGAADDSGLPNDRFFAVRPEGSVSTLKIQRTERGDSAVYLCASSFQKNTEAFFGQGTRLTVV.

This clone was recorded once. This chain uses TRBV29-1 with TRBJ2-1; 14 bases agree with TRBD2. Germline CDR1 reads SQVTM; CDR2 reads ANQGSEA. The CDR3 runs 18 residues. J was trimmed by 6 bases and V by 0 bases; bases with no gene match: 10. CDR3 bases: TGCAGCGTTGAAGATCTTTGGGGACTAGCGGGAGACGGCAATGAGCAGTTCTTC. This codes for CSVEDLWGLAGDGNEQFF.

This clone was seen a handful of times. Written as DNA, the CDR3 is TGTGCCAGCAGTTTCCCAGGGGAGTTAATCAATCAGCCCCAGCATTTT. Amino acid sequence: CASSFPGELINQPQHF. The rearrangement links TRBV28 to TRBJ1-5; perhaps TRBD1 as D (6 bases). The germline gives CDR1 MDHEN, CDR2 SYDVKM. This CDR3 comprises 16 residues. Between the trimmed V and J ends, which lost 3 bases and 3 bases, there was a span of 15 bases.

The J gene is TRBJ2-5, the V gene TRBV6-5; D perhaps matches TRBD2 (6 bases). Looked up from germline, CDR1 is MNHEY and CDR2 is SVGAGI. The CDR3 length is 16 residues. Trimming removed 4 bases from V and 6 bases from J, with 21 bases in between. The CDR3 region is CASSSSFREPRKTQYF. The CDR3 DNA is TGTGCCAGCAGTTCCTCCTTTCGGGAGCCGAGGAAGACCCAGTACTTC.

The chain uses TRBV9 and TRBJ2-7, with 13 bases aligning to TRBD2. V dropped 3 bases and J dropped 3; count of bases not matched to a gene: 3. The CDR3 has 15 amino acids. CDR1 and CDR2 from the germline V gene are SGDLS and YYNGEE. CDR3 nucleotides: TGTGCCAGCAGCGCCACTAGCGGGGGGGGCTACGAGCAGTACTTC. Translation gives CASSATSGGGYEQYF.